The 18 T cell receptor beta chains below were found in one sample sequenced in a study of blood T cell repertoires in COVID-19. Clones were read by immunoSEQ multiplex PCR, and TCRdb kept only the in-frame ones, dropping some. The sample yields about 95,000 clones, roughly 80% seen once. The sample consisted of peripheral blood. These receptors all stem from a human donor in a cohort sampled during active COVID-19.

CDR3: CASSKAAAPSNQPQHF. As DNA, the CDR3 is TGTGCCAGCAGTAAAGCGGCTGCACCTAGCAATCAGCCCCAGCATTTT. This chain joins TRBV3-1 (or the pseudogene TRBV3-2) and TRBJ1-5, with no clear D. Germline V gives CDR1 LGHDT, CDR2 YNNKEL (reference sequence). The CDR3 has 16 residues. Trimming took 6 bases from V and 0 from J, leaving 15 bases between them.

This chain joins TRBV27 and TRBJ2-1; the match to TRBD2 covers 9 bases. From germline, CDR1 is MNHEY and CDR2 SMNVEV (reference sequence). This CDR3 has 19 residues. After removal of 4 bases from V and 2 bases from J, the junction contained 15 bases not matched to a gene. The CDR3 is CASSSLQAKGLAAYNEQFF. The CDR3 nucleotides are TGTGCCAGCAGTTCATTACAGGCTAAGGGACTAGCAGCCTACAATGAGCAGTTCTTC.

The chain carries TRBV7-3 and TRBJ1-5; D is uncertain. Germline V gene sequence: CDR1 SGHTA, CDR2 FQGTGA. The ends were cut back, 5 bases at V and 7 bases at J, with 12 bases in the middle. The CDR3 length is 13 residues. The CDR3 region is CASSPGVSQPQHF. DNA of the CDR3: TGTGCCAGCAGCCCGGGTGTTTCGCAGCCCCAGCATTTT.

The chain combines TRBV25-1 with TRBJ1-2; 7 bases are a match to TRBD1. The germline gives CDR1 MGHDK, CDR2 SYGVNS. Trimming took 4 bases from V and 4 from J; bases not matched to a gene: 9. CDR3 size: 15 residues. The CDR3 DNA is TGTGCCAGCAGTGGATCCCGACAGGGCGTCTATGGCTACACCTTC. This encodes CASSGSRQGVYGYTF.

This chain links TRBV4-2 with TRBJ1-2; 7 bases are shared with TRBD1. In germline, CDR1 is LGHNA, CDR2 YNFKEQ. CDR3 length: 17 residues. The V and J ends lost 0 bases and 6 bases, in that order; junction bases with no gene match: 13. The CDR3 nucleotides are TGTGCCAGCAGCCAAGATCTTAGTCCGCAGGGGGTTGATGGCTACACCTTC. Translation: CASSQDLSPQGVDGYTF.

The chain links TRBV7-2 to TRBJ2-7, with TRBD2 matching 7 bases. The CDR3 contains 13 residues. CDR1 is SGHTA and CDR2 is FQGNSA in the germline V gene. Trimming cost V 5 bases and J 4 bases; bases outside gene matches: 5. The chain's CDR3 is CASSAGTTYEQYF. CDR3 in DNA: TGTGCCAGCAGCGCAGGGACTACTTACGAGCAGTACTTC.

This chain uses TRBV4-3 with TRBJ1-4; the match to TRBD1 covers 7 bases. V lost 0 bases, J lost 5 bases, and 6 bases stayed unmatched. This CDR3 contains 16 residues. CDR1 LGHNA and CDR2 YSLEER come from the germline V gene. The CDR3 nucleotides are TGCGCCAGCAGCCAAGATCTTCCAGGGGGGAATGAAAAACTGTTTTTT. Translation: CASSQDLPGGNEKLFF.

The CDR3 loop is CASIGGSYEQYF. The CDR3 DNA follows: TGTGCCAGTATCGGGGGTTCCTACGAGCAGTACTTC. The chain combines TRBV19 with TRBJ2-7; D might be TRBD2 (6 bases). The CDR3 sequence is 12 residues long. The V gene's germline CDR1 is LNHDA and CDR2 SQIVND (reference sequence). Trimming stripped 7 bases from V and 1 base from J, with 8 bases between.

CDR3 nucleotides: TGTGCCAGCAGCTCGTACTCTGCCACAGATACGCAGTATTTT. Translation: CASSSYSATDTQYF. The gene calls are TRBV11-2 and TRBJ2-3; D is undetermined. The germline V gene encodes CDR1 SGHAT and CDR2 FQNNGV. The CDR3 is made up of 14 amino acids. Deletions cut 4 bases from V and 2 bases from J, with 10 bases between.

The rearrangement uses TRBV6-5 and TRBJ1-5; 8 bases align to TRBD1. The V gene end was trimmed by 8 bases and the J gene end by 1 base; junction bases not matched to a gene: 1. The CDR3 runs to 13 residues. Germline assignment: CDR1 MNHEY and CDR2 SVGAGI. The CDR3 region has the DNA TGTGCCAGCGGACAGGGAAGCAATCAGCCCCAGCATTTT. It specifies CASGQGSNQPQHF.

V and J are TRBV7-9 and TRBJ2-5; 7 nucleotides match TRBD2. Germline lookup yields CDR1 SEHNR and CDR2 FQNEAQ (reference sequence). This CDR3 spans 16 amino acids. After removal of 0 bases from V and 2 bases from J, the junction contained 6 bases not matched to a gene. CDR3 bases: TGTGCCAGCAGCTTAGCGGCGGCTAGCGGACAAGAGACCCAGTACTTC. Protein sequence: CASSLAAASGQETQYF.

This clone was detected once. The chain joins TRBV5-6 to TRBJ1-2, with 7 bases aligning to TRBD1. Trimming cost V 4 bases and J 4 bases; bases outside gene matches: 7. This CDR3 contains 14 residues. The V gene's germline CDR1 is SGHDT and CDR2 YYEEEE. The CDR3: CASSEGQVRYGYTF. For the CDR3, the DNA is TGTGCCAGCAGCGAAGGACAGGTGCGCTATGGCTACACCTTC.

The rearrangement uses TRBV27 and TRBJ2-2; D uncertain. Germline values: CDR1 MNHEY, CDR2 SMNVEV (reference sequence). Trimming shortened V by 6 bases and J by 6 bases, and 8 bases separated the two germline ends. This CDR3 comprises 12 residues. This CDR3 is CASRERAGELFF. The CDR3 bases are TGTGCCAGCAGAGAGCGCGCCGGGGAGCTGTTTTTT.

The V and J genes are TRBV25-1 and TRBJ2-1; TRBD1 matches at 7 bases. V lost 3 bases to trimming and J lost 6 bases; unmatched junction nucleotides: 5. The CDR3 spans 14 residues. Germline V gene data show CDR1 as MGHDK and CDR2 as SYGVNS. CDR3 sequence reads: CASSDWTGANEQFF. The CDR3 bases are TGTGCCAGCAGTGACTGGACAGGTGCCAATGAGCAGTTCTTC.

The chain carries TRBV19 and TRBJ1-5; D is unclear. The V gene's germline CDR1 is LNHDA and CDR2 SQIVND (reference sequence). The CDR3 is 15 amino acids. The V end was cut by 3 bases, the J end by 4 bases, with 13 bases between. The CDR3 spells CASSIDSNGNQPQHF. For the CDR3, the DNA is TGTGCCAGTAGTATCGATTCTAACGGGAATCAGCCCCAGCATTTT.

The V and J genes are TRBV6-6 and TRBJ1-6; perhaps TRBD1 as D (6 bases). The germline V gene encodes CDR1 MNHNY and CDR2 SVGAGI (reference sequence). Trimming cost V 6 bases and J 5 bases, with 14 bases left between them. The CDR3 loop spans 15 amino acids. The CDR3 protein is CASRASDRDNSPLHF. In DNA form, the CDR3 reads TGTGCCAGCAGGGCCTCGGACAGAGATAATTCACCCCTCCACTTT.

The CDR3 sequence: CASSRGQGGNTEAFF. In DNA, the CDR3 is TGCGCCAGCAGCCGCGGACAGGGCGGGAACACTGAAGCTTTCTTT. V and J are TRBV4-1 and TRBJ1-1; 8 bases are a match to TRBD1. Trimming removed 4 bases from V and 1 base from J; junction bases left unmatched: 5. Looked up from germline, CDR1 is MGHRA and CDR2 is YSYEKL. CDR3 length: 15 amino acids.

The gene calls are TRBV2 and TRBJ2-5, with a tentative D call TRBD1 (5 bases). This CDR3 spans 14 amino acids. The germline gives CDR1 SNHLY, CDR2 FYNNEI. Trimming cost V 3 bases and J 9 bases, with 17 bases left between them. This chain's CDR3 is CASSDYGLQGAQYF. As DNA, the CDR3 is TGTGCCAGCAGTGATTACGGCCTTCAAGGGGCCCAGTACTTC.